This T cell receptor beta chain was recorded in a study of OX40 agonist ivuxolimab in advanced cancers. Overall study context: The study gave patients intravenous ivuxolimab at 0.01 to 10 mg/kg every 2 weeks. Three patients responded partially, comprising one with hepatocellular carcinoma and two with cutaneous melanoma.

Study observations and caveats: Also showing low normalized T-cell clonal expansion were some of the nonresponders.

Details on this clone: Its antigen is not identified.

Clones were sequenced by immunoSEQ multiplex PCR, and TCRdb holds only the in-frame ones, with some missing. The data show tens of thousands of clones, 70% to 90% seen once. Trimming took off 4 bases at V and 3 bases at J, with 4 bases between the two ends. Germline values: CDR1 SEHNR, CDR2 FQNEAQ (reference sequence). This CDR3 region has 11 residues. V usage is TRBV7-9 and J usage is TRBJ2-7; no reliable D call. The receptor's source is an adult with an advanced solid tumor such as melanoma, head and neck, liver or kidney cancer. The sample in question was CD4+ or CD8+ T cells sorted from blood, obtained in a trial of the OX40 agonist ivuxolimab. In DNA, the CDR3 is TGTGCCAGCAGCTCCTACTACGAGCAGTACTTC. Translated: CASSSYYEQYF.